Presented here are 12 T cell receptor beta chains from one specimen sequenced in a study of brain T cells in children with intractable seizures. Some clones are missing from TCRdb's copy, which holds only in-frame ones; the method was immunoSEQ multiplex PCR. In the table there are fewer than 85,000 clones, just over 90% of which are singletons. The starting material was peripheral blood, obtained at surgery. These receptors all come from a boy in the first two years of life with tuberous sclerosis and intractable seizures.

The V and J genes are TRBV14 and TRBJ2-1; D gene uncertain. The V gene's germline CDR1 is SGHDN and CDR2 FVKESK. The germline V and J ends were trimmed by 3 bases and 10 bases, with 7 bases remaining between them. This CDR3 spans 11 amino acids. The CDR3 region is CASSQTWEQFF. In DNA form, the CDR3 reads TGTGCCAGCAGCCAGACTTGGGAGCAGTTCTTC.

The V call is TRBV4-1, the J call TRBJ1-4; D gene uncertain. The CDR3 is made up of 17 amino acids. Germline values: CDR1 MGHRA, CDR2 YSYEKL. Between the trimmed V and J ends, which lost 1 base and 0 bases, there was a span of 12 bases. The CDR3 reads CASSQGTATSTNEKLFF. The CDR3 DNA sequence: TGCGCCAGCAGCCAAGGGACCGCTACCTCAACTAATGAAAAACTGTTTTTT.

The chain recombines TRBV3-1 (or the pseudogene TRBV3-2) with TRBJ2-5; 10 positions agree with TRBD2. The J segment lost 5 bases and the V segment lost 1 base, leaving 13 bases of the junction unmatched. This CDR3 spans 18 amino acids. Germline loops: CDR1 LGHDT, CDR2 YNNKEL (reference sequence). The CDR3 DNA is TGTGCCAGCAGCCAAGTTCAGATTGGGACTAGCGTCGGGGAGACCCAGTACTTC. It is translated as CASSQVQIGTSVGETQYF.

J is TRBJ2-3 and V is TRBV24-1; 10 nucleotides match TRBD2. The CDR3 loop spans 16 amino acids. With 3 bases clipped from V and 3 bases from J, the junction kept 5 bases outside the gene matches. CDR1 is KGHDR and CDR2 is SFDVKD in the germline V gene. This chain's CDR3 is CATSDHLAGGTDTQYF. The CDR3 nucleotides are TGTGCCACCAGTGATCATTTAGCGGGAGGTACAGATACGCAGTATTTT.

The chain carries TRBV11-2 and TRBJ2-1; D remains unclear. V was trimmed by 1 base and J by 5 bases, leaving 6 bases between them. CDR3 length: 13 amino acids. Germline CDR1 and CDR2: SGHAT and FQNNGV. CDR3 DNA sequence: TGTGCCAGCAGCTTAGGGTCGAACAATGAGCAGTTCTTC. Its translation is CASSLGSNNEQFF.

The chain couples TRBV15 to TRBJ2-5; D may match TRBD1 or TRBD2 (5 bases each). There are 17 residues in the CDR3. CDR1 and CDR2 from the germline V gene are LNHNV and YYDKDF (reference sequence). V was shortened by 0 bases and J by 4 bases, with 18 bases between the two germline ends. CDR3 amino acids: CATSRDGAAARGETQYF. CDR3 sequence (DNA): TGTGCCACCAGCAGAGACGGGGCGGCAGCGAGGGGAGAGACCCAGTACTTC.

V is TRBV27 and J is TRBJ2-7; 7 bases are a match to TRBD2. CDR1 and CDR2 from the germline V gene are MNHEY and SMNVEV (reference sequence). The CDR3 contains 16 residues. The V segment lost 7 bases and the J segment 4 bases; nucleotides outside the gene matches: 16. This CDR3 reads CASILMGGDGSYEQYF. The CDR3, as DNA: TGTGCCAGCATCCTTATGGGGGGGGACGGTTCGTACGAGCAGTACTTC.

Written as DNA, the CDR3 is TGTGCCTGGAGTGTACTTGTCGGGAGTGGCTACACCTTC. It yields the protein CAWSVLVGSGYTF. The chain is built from TRBV30 and TRBJ1-2; D call uncertain. The germline gives CDR1 GTSNPN, CDR2 SVGIG (reference sequence). The V end was cut by 0 bases, the J end by 7 bases, with 12 bases between. The CDR3 has 13 residues. Looking up the rest from reference TRBV30 and TRBJ1-2 gives the full variable domain: SQTIHQWPATLVQPVGSPLSLECTVEGTSNPNLYWYRQAAGRGLQLLFYSVGIGQISSEVPQNLSASRPQDRQFILSSKKLLLSDSGFYLCAWSVLVGSGYTFGSGTRLTVV.

The genes are TRBV5-6 and TRBJ2-7, with TRBD2 matching 8 bases. J gave up 3 bases and V 0 bases, and 2 bases lay outside the gene matches. This CDR3 is built from 14 residues. Germline V gene data show CDR1 as SGHDT and CDR2 as YYEEEE. This CDR3 reads CASSLVAGGYEQYF. The CDR3 nucleotides are TGTGCCAGCAGCTTGGTTGCGGGGGGCTACGAGCAGTACTTC.

In this sample, this clone turned up once. The rearrangement links TRBV13 to TRBJ2-7; 8 positions agree with TRBD1. The CDR3 is 14 residues long. CDR1 PRHDT and CDR2 FYEKMQ come from the germline V gene (reference sequence). The ends lost 6 bases at V and 3 bases at J; junction bases unmatched: 7. CDR3: CASRSGTGHYEQYF. For the CDR3, the DNA is TGTGCCAGCAGATCCGGGACAGGCCACTACGAGCAGTACTTC.

The CDR3 DNA reads TGCGCCAGCAGCTTGATAGGTGACGTTAGCACAGATACGCAGTATTTT. Translated, it gives CASSLIGDVSTDTQYF. The chain carries TRBV5-1 and TRBJ2-3; no clear D. Germline CDR1 is SGHRS and CDR2 is YFSETQ. With 1 base removed from V and 0 bases from J, the gap between germline ends came to 12 bases. The CDR3 length is 16 residues.

The V call is TRBV2, the J call TRBJ2-5, with 10 bases fitting TRBD1. The CDR3 has 15 amino acids. Looked up from germline, CDR1 is SNHLY and CDR2 is FYNNEI. V dropped 5 bases and J dropped 5; count of bases not matched to a gene: 8. Written as DNA, the CDR3 is TGTGCCAGCAGTCCCAGGACAGGGGGTGGGGAGACCCAGTACTTC. Translating gives CASSPRTGGGETQYF.